The rows below give T cell receptor beta chains drawn from one sample of a study of blood T cell repertoires in COVID-19. TCRdb's table, derived via immunoSEQ multiplex PCR, lists solely in-frame clones and lacks some. Among about 73,000 clones listed, about 80% were seen once. Material: peripheral blood. The receptors originated from a human donor in a cohort sampled during active COVID-19. Both conserved end residues are part of each CDR3. The D gene is left open where the match is weak. Some rows have no size entry. The others give once, few or many, or a class for an expanded clone.

TGTGCCAGTAGTATAGGACAGGGTGATTTCTATGGCTACACCTTC	CASSIGQGDFYGYTF	TRBV19	TRBJ1-2	TRBD1	.
TGTGCCAGCAGCTTAATAGGGGGAAGCAATCAGCCCCAGCATTTT	CASSLIGGSNQPQHF	TRBV7-8	TRBJ1-5	.	.
TGTGCCAGCAGCGCGGCCAGGGGGTTCTCCTACGAGCAGTACTTC	CASSAARGFSYEQYF	TRBV2	TRBJ2-7	TRBD1	.
TGTGCCAGCAGTTACCCAACGGGGGGGACCTACGAGCAGTACTTC	CASSYPTGGTYEQYF	TRBV6-6	TRBJ2-7	TRBD2	once
TGTGCTAGTGCCCGGGGGGGTTTCACCAATGAGCAGTTCTTC	CASARGGFTNEQFF	TRBV12-5	TRBJ2-1	TRBD2	.
TGTGCCAGCAGCCGACAGGGCAACACCGGGGAGCTGTTTTTT	CASSRQGNTGELFF	TRBV7-9	TRBJ2-2	TRBD1	few
TGTGCCAGCAGCTTAGTTCCCCCGGGACAGGGGGCTTCTGAGCAGTACTTC	CASSLVPPGQGASEQYF	TRBV7-2	TRBJ2-7	TRBD1	.
TGTGCCAGCAGCCAAGTTCGCAGGGCTGAAGCTTTCTTT	CASSQVRRAEAFF	TRBV3-1/TRBV3-2	TRBJ1-1	.	.
TGTGCCAGCAGTGAGGGCCAGGGGATCGGTCAGCCCCAGCATTTT	CASSEGQGIGQPQHF	TRBV2	TRBJ1-5	.	.
TGCAGCGCCCGACAGGACACCTACGAGCAGTACTTC	CSARQDTYEQYF	TRBV29-1	TRBJ2-7	.	.
TGCGCCAGCAGCCATAGCGGGGGGCCATACAATGAGCAGTTCTTC	CASSHSGGPYNEQFF	TRBV4-3	TRBJ2-1	TRBD2	.
TGTGCCAGCAGCCGGACAACATTTGGGGGCTACACCTTC	CASSRTTFGGYTF	TRBV3-1/TRBV3-2	TRBJ1-2	.	.
TGTGCCAGTAGTAGCGGCGGGGCCATGGGTTGGCCCCAGCATTTT	CASSSGGAMGWPQHF	TRBV19	TRBJ1-5	.	.